This paragraph reports one TCR beta chain. Only one count was recorded for this clonotype. Its antigen specificity is not known. No base quality information exists; no much larger clone differs at one position. A lone read is weak support. The library relied on multiplex PCR. The listed sequencing device is Illumina HiSeq 4000. iRepertoire HTBI primers and Arm-PCR amplification of CDR3 regions were used to construct TCR beta libraries. PCR products were gel purified before sequencing. Per the original workflow: Across samples, around 62 TRBV and around 15 TRBJ segments were identified and used for gene usage analysis of CDR3 amino acid clonotypes. COPE and FqMerger were used to merge the filtered high-quality paired reads into contigs. BLAST was used to align contigs to the IMGT TRBV, TRBD and TRBJ reference genes, and CDR3 was defined following IMGT. Any clonotype with a frequency above 0.1% was counted as a highly expanded clone. Shannon entropy was used to measure repertoire diversity, and the Gini coefficient was used to measure V-J evenness. Public clonotypes were defined as clonotypes shared by more than one individual. The public reads were reanalyzed by TCRdb: fastp trimming at Q25, MiXCR alignment, in-frame beta chains only. Every entry covers one CDR3 protein and lists the most common genes and DNA from its rows. For this entry, the V and J calls and clone size follow TCRdb and not the study's own pipeline. The sample yields over 650,000 distinct CDR3 sequences; about 30% were counted once. Under 55% of the sample is taken by the ten largest.

These data come from a study of regulatory T cells in long-lasting Graves disease (dated by TCRdb to the early 2020s). Notes on the research overall: Persistent Graves' disease was defined as persistently positive TSH receptor autoantibodies together with antithyroid drug treatment for over 5 years. Peripheral blood TCR sequencing and RNA sequencing compared persistent Graves' disease patients with newly diagnosed Graves' disease patients. The study was conducted in China and was registered as a clinical trial. TCR sequencing covered roughly 13 persistent and approximately 20 newly diagnosed Graves' disease patients, about 35 samples in total. On average, persistent Graves' disease patients in the clinical cohort had been on antithyroid drugs for approximately ten years.

The germline V gene (reference sequence) specifies SGHKS as CDR1 and YYEKEE as CDR2. V is clipped by 4 bases and J by 6 bases, and the sequence between their germline boundaries is 16 bases long. Its CDR3 holds 14 amino acids, cysteine through phenylalanine. The entry retains the CDR3 DNA only, 42 bases that are in frame from base 1. General study outcomes and caveats: Because the primary lesion, thyroid tissue, could not be accessed, the study looked at peripheral blood alone. Compared with newly diagnosed patients, patients with persistent Graves' disease had lower TCR Shannon entropy and fewer highly expanded clones, which suggests clonal expansion. Persistent disease showed preferential use of TRBV28, TRBJ1-2 and TRBJ2-5, whereas newly diagnosed disease favored TRBV20-1 and TRBJ2-1. Only the TCR beta chain was sequenced and analyzed. Persistent patients shared more public clonotypes among themselves (roughly 2,700) than newly diagnosed patients did (roughly 910). The small sample size was acknowledged by the authors as a limitation that may reduce accuracy.

This specimen's time point label, interpreted: persistent/refractory GD, antithyroid drugs over 5 years with positive TRAb. For both TCR sequencing and RNA sequencing, RNA was extracted from PBMCs using TRIzol. The diagnosis of Graves' disease followed American Thyroid Association guidelines. Patients for the study were recruited at an endocrinology department in Xi'an, China. From each patient, roughly 9 milliliters of peripheral blood was collected into an EDTA anticoagulant tube. Ficoll Paque Plus density gradient separation was used to isolate PBMCs, and no further T cell sorting was performed. An Agilent 2100 Bioanalyzer and agarose gel were used to check RNA quality, and a NanoDrop 2000 was used to measure RNA concentration.

This receptor chain uses TRBV5-5 and TRBJ1-1, and TRBD1 may be the D gene, going by 6 matching bases. The source is a female donor with Graves disease. The sample consisted of peripheral blood mononuclear cells (PBMCs), taken when the disease was refractory, from a patient treated with antithyroid drugs. The sequence in DNA is TGTGCCAGCAGCCTATATACAGGGAGTCCTGAAGCTTTCTTT. Translated, it gives CASSLYTGSPEAFF.